These 27 T cell receptor beta chains came from one sample sequenced in a study of synovial regulatory T cells in juvenile arthritis. Here immunoSEQ multiplex PCR was the method, and the copy in TCRdb shows in-frame clones only, minus some. Recorded for this sample: 8,000 to 10,000 clones. The sample comprised Treg cells from blood. Subset given: remaining (HLA-DR-negative) circulating blood Treg cells. These receptors originate from a donor younger than 35 with juvenile idiopathic arthritis.

The chain uses TRBV10-3 and TRBJ2-7. The CDR3 is made up of 13 amino acids. DNA was not recorded. Germline-derived CDR1 and CDR2 are ENHRY and SYGVKD. The CDR3: CAINPSFSYEQYF.

The chain carries TRBV7-2 and TRBJ1-1; TCRdb returns TRBD1, unconfirmable since there is no DNA. The CDR3 runs 16 residues. Only the protein sequence is given. From germline, CDR1 is SGHTA and CDR2 FQGNSA. CDR3 sequence: CASSLAGAGVGTEAFF.

V and J are TRBV4-3 and TRBJ2-7; there is no DNA to check the TCRdb D call of TRBD1. The CDR3 sequence is 15 residues long. This entry has no DNA. In germline, CDR1 is LGHNA, CDR2 YSLEER. The CDR3 spells CASSHTDRGWLEQYF.

The genes are TRBV28 and TRBJ1-3; TCRdb outputs TRBD1, but without DNA this stays unchecked. The CDR3 is 16 residues long. No DNA is listed. Germline lookup yields CDR1 MDHEN and CDR2 SYDVKM. The CDR3 loop is CASSFPQGHSGNTIYF.

The CDR3 protein is CASSQGALGRGEQYF. The J gene is TRBJ2-7, the V gene TRBV4-3; TCRdb gives TRBD2 as the D gene, but with no DNA this cannot be confirmed. The CDR3 loop spans 15 amino acids. No DNA is given. Germline CDR1 and CDR2: LGHNA and YSLEER.

This clone is identified as medium-sized from frequency. This chain uses TRBV5-1 with TRBJ2-7; as DNA is missing, the TRBD2 call by TCRdb cannot be tested. This CDR3 spans 14 amino acids. Nucleotide data are not available. Germline CDR1 reads SGHRS; CDR2 reads YFSETQ. This CDR3 is CASSLVRGVGEQYF.

J is TRBJ2-7 and V is TRBV7-2; the TCRdb D gene call, TRBD1, has no DNA to confirm it. The CDR3 has 14 amino acids. A DNA sequence was not provided. Germline V gene lookup returns CDR1 SGHTA and CDR2 FQGNSA. The chain's CDR3 is CASSASAGSYEQYF.

The V call is TRBV19, the J call TRBJ2-5; TCRdb's D call of TRBD2 is untestable without DNA. This CDR3 region has 16 residues. No DNA has been recorded. The germline gives CDR1 LNHDA, CDR2 SQIVND (reference sequence). This CDR3 is CASSSLAGVGKETQYF.

The CDR3 here is CASSQQGVYGYTF. The genes are TRBV18 and TRBJ1-2; checking the TCRdb D call of TRBD1 is not possible without DNA. CDR3 size: 13 residues. This entry has no DNA. Germline CDR1 and CDR2: KGHSH and LQKENI.

The CDR3 reads CALDRDEKLFF. The V gene is TRBV30, the J gene TRBJ1-4; the D call of TRBD1 rests on TCRdb alone, since no DNA is present to check it. CDR1 and CDR2 (germline): GTSNPN, SVGIG (reference sequence). The CDR3 is 11 amino acids. No nucleotide data were recorded.

This chain joins TRBV18 and TRBJ2-6; lacking DNA, the TRBD1 call made by TCRdb goes unchecked. The germline V gene encodes CDR1 KGHSH and CDR2 LQKENI. The CDR3 is 18 residues long. This entry has no DNA. The CDR3 reads CASSPRRREGSGANVLTF.

CDR3 region: CAISAGGGYGYTF. The chain couples TRBV10-3 to TRBJ1-2. The CDR3 consists of 13 residues. No DNA appears here. CDR1 and CDR2 from the germline V gene are ENHRY and SYGVKD.

The chain is built from TRBV5-4 and TRBJ1-2; TCRdb returns TRBD1, unconfirmable since there is no DNA. CDR3 length equals 15 residues. The record lacks a DNA sequence. Germline lookup yields CDR1 SGHNT and CDR2 YYREEE (reference sequence). The CDR3 region is CASSMRQGLYYGYTF.

J is TRBJ2-1 and V is TRBV19; the D gene TCRdb calls, TRBD2, cannot be checked with no DNA. Germline V gives CDR1 LNHDA, CDR2 SQIVND (reference sequence). This CDR3 is 14 amino acids long. Nucleotide data are not available. This CDR3 is CASKKESSYNEQFF.

CDR3 sequence: CASSLRGGRAFF. This chain joins TRBV5-6 and TRBJ1-1; TCRdb designates TRBD1, a call that cannot be tested without DNA. Germline V gene lookup returns CDR1 SGHDT and CDR2 YYEEEE. The CDR3 is 12 residues long. No DNA is listed.

The rearrangement uses TRBV6-6 and TRBJ2-1; TCRdb designates TRBD2, a call that cannot be tested without DNA. Germline values: CDR1 MNHNY, CDR2 SVGAGI (reference sequence). The CDR3 is 14 amino acids. The DNA sequence is not available. The CDR3: CASTPGWSYNEQFF.

The rearrangement joins TRBV7-9 to TRBJ1-1; no DNA is available, so the TRBD1 call from TCRdb remains unchecked. Germline V CDR1 and CDR2: SEHNR, FQNEAQ (reference sequence). This CDR3 contains 14 residues. A DNA sequence was not provided. CDR3 residues: CASSHRTGDTEAFF.

The chain uses TRBV6-5 and TRBJ2-7; absent DNA, TCRdb's TRBD2 call cannot be checked. This CDR3 contains 15 residues. DNA is not recorded here. In germline, CDR1 is MNHEY, CDR2 SVGAGI. CDR3: CASRGDSLGIYEQYF.

CDR3 protein: CASSFQGMNEQFF. The chain is built from TRBV7-9 and TRBJ2-1; TCRdb picks TRBD1, but there is no DNA to check that call. CDR1 and CDR2 (germline): SEHNR, FQNEAQ (reference sequence). The CDR3 has 13 residues. No DNA is listed.

The chain recombines TRBV6-1 with TRBJ2-6; the TCRdb D gene call, TRBD2, has no DNA to confirm it. Germline V gene data show CDR1 as MNHNS and CDR2 as SASEGT. The CDR3 totals 13 residues. The coding DNA is unavailable. This chain's CDR3 is CATRTSGANVLTF.

The genes are TRBV5-6 and TRBJ1-1. CDR3 length: 15 residues. The nucleotide record is missing. The germline V gene encodes CDR1 SGHDT and CDR2 YYEEEE. The CDR3 protein is CASSLGAAGITEAFF.

The chain has TRBV4-3 and TRBJ1-2. This CDR3 is built from 13 residues. The entry carries no DNA sequence. CDR1 and CDR2 (germline): LGHNA, YSLEER. CDR3 region: CASSQFSVSGYTF.

The CDR3 loop reads CATKSGTEETQYF. The chain links TRBV19 to TRBJ2-5; lacking DNA, the TRBD1 call made by TCRdb goes unchecked. The CDR3 contains 13 residues. No DNA was logged. CDR1 LNHDA and CDR2 SQIVND come from the germline V gene (reference sequence).

This chain joins TRBV20-1 and TRBJ1-1. This CDR3 is built from 11 residues. This entry has no DNA. Germline CDR1 DFQATT, CDR2 SNEGSKA (reference sequence). The chain's CDR3 is CSAGRWAEAFF.

This sequence joins TRBV4-3 and TRBJ2-3; absent DNA, TCRdb's TRBD2 call cannot be checked. Germline lookup yields CDR1 LGHNA and CDR2 YSLEER. There are 16 residues in the CDR3. The DNA is not on file. The CDR3 sequence: CASSQEQSGGTDTQYF.

The gene calls are TRBV19 and TRBJ2-7. The germline CDR1 and CDR2 sequences are LNHDA and SQIVND (reference sequence). This CDR3 comprises 13 residues. No DNA is recorded. The CDR3 here is CASSTVSSYEQYF.

V is TRBV5-4 and J is TRBJ2-1; the TRBD2 assignment by TCRdb is unverifiable without DNA. Germline V gives CDR1 SGHNT, CDR2 YYREEE (reference sequence). This CDR3 is built from 13 residues. No DNA is recorded. CDR3 in amino acids: CASSRVLDNEQFF.